Given below is one T cell receptor beta chain in context. Sequencing used immunoSEQ multiplex PCR; TCRdb keeps in-frame clones, though not all of them. The table has over 200,000 clones, under 90% seen once; the top ten hold less than 4%. The record originates from a study of blood T cell repertoires in COVID-19. The germline V gene has CDR1 LGHDT and CDR2 YNNKEL (reference sequence). CDR3 length: 15 residues. The V end was cut by 4 bases, the J end by 6 bases, with 18 bases between. Sequenced: PBMCs or T cells enriched from blood (not recorded which). This chain connects TRBV3-1 (or the pseudogene TRBV3-2) to TRBJ1-2; D is undetermined. This sequence originates from a woman aged 25 to 39 with acute COVID-19. The CDR3: CASSPPRSHGDGYTF. The DNA of the CDR3 is TGTGCCAGCAGCCCCCCCCGCAGCCACGGAGATGGCTACACCTTC.